This T cell receptor beta chain was obtained from a study of T cell responses to AZD1222 COVID-19 vaccine. Overall study results and limits: A reported finding is that nearly half of spike-specific TCRs target unmutated variant regions. Clonal diversity was possibly underestimated, and the donors were mostly white British, with more females.

Pooled in the analysis were second doses at about 4 or about 12 weeks. Profiled with immunoSEQ multiplex PCR; TCRdb holds only in-frame clones, not every one. Among tens of thousands of clones listed, about 90% were seen once. Comment on this clone: Antigen specificity is unknown.

The junction had 0 bases not matched to a gene; V was cut back by 1 base and J by 5 bases. This CDR3 region has 13 residues. Germline values: CDR1 SEHNR, CDR2 FQNEAQ (reference sequence). Here the sequenced sample was peripheral blood, taken 28 days after the second AZD1222 dose. The V gene is TRBV7-9, the J gene TRBJ1-2, with TRBD1 matching 8 bases. This receptor was identified in an adult who received the AZD1222 COVID-19 vaccine. For the CDR3, the DNA is TGTGCCAGCAGCTTAGACAGGGGGTATGGCTACACCTTC. Translated, it gives CASSLDRGYGYTF.